This section outlines one T cell receptor beta chain sequence together with its context. The same CDR3 also results from other DNA sequences found in this sample. TCRdb's table, derived via immunoSEQ multiplex PCR, lists solely in-frame clones and lacks some. The repertoire consists of about 320,000 clones, with about 82% occurring once and the leading ten covering about 1.7%. The CDR3 runs to 14 residues. The ends lost 2 bases at V and 2 bases at J; junction bases unmatched: 2. CDR1 KGHSH and CDR2 LQKENI come from the germline V gene. The data are from a study of blood T cell repertoires in COVID-19.

This rearrangement joins TRBV18 to TRBJ1-2; 7 bases agree with TRBD1. The TCR was taken from a woman aged 45-59 years with acute or convalescent COVID-19. The sample was peripheral blood. The CDR3, as DNA: TGTGCCAGCTCACCAGACAGGGCGAACTATGGCTACACCTTC. Protein: CASSPDRANYGYTF.